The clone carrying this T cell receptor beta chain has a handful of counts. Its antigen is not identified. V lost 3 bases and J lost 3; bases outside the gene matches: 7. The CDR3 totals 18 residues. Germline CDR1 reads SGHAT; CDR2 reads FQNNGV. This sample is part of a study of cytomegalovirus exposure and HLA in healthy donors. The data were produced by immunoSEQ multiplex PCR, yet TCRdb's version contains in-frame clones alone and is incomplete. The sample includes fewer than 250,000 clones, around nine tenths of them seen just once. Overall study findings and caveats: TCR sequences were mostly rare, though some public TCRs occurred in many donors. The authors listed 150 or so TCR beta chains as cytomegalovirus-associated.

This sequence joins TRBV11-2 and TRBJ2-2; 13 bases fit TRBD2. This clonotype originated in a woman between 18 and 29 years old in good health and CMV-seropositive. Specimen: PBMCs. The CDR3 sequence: CASSLTSGRSSYTGELFF. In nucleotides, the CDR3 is TGTGCCAGCAGCTTGACTAGCGGGAGGTCCTCATACACCGGGGAGCTGTTTTTT.